This passage covers 9 T cell receptor beta chains from one sample sequenced in a study of T cells in Graves' hyperthyroidism and ophthalmopathy. The CDR3 regions of TCR beta were amplified from RNA transcripts. The HTBI primer set drove a first-round RT-PCR of the TCR CDR3. TCRdb redid the calling of the multiplex PCR reads with MiXCR, one entry per CDR3 protein. The profile covers 450,000 to 600,000 distinct CDR3 sequences, with around 15% appearing a single time and over 11% taken by the ten largest. Sequenced input: blood. All receptors come from a woman aged 40 to 50 with Graves' hyperthyroidism.

The sample holds a few counts of this clonotype. The chain uses TRBV18 and TRBJ1-4; 7 nucleotides match TRBD1. The germline CDR1 and CDR2 sequences are KGHSH and LQKENI. The length of the CDR3 is 18 residues. The trim removed 3 bases at V and 0 bases at J, leaving 10 bases unmatched. CDR3 DNA: TGTGCCAGCTCACCTAATTGGACAGGACCTGCAACTAATGAAAAACTGTTTTTT. It translates to CASSPNWTGPATNEKLFF.

This clonotype occurred many times. The V call is TRBV24-1, the J call TRBJ2-1, with 10 bases fitting TRBD2. The CDR3 covers 17 residues. Trimming at V came to 4 bases and at J to 4 bases, leaving 9 bases not matched to a gene. The germline V gene has CDR1 KGHDR and CDR2 SFDVKD. This chain's CDR3 is CATSDQKLAGRYNEQFF. CDR3 coding DNA: TGTGCCACCAGTGACCAAAAACTAGCGGGGAGGTACAATGAGCAGTTCTTC.

This clonotype was counted ten times or more. CDR3 nucleotide sequence: TGTGCCAGACATGGCTACACCTTC. It is translated as CARHGYTF. V is TRBV24-1 and J is TRBJ1-2, with D unclear. Looked up from germline, CDR1 is KGHDR and CDR2 is SFDVKD. Trimming cost V 11 bases and J 6 bases, with 3 bases left between them. This CDR3 region has 8 residues.

This clonotype showed up just a few times. CDR3 region: CASSWDRGETQYF. CDR3 coding DNA: TGCGCCAGCAGTTGGGACAGAGGGGAGACCCAGTACTTC. The rearrangement uses TRBV10-1 and TRBJ2-5; 7 positions match TRBD1. The germline V gene encodes CDR1 WNHNN and CDR2 SYGVQD (reference sequence). There are 13 residues in the CDR3. Losses at the gene ends were 5 bases for V and 5 bases for J; bases not matched to a gene: 5.

A few counts support this clonotype. The rearrangement joins TRBV29-1 to TRBJ2-5, with D perhaps assigned TRBD1 or TRBD2 (6 bases each). The CDR3 runs to 12 residues. V shed 8 bases and J shed 4 bases, with 14 bases lying between them. The germline V gene encodes CDR1 SQVTM and CDR2 ANQGSEA. CDR3: CSMKQGGETQYF. The CDR3 DNA reads TGCAGCATGAAACAGGGAGGAGAGACCCAGTACTTC.

This clonotype showed up many times. This sequence joins TRBV3-1 and TRBJ2-2; D is perhaps TRBD1 or TRBD2 (5 bases each). Trimming took 3 bases from V and 6 from J, leaving 11 bases between them. Germline V gene sequence: CDR1 LGHDT, CDR2 YNNKEL (reference sequence). The length of the CDR3 is 14 residues. This CDR3 reads CASSQGPRAGELFF. CDR3 DNA: TGTGCCAGCAGCCAGGGACCCCGCGCCGGGGAGCTGTTTTTT.

In its sample, this clonotype was seen many times. The J gene is TRBJ2-5, the V gene TRBV20-1; D possibly corresponds to TRBD2 (7 bases). This CDR3 has 12 amino acids. Germline V gives CDR1 DFQATT, CDR2 SNEGSKA (reference sequence). V lost 6 bases and J 5 bases, leaving 13 bases between the germline ends. DNA of the CDR3: TGCAGTGCCATAGGGAGGGGGGAGACCCAGTACTTC. It codes for CSAIGRGETQYF.

This clonotype came up many times. V usage is TRBV11-2 and J usage is TRBJ2-2; possibly TRBD2 for D (5 bases). The V end lost 3 bases, the J end lost 0 bases, and 11 bases lay between the germline ends. CDR1 SGHAT and CDR2 FQNNGV come from the germline V gene. The CDR3 is 16 amino acids. CDR3 in amino acids: CASSLSEGSNTGELFF. The CDR3 nucleotides read TGTGCCAGCAGCTTGTCTGAGGGTTCGAACACCGGGGAGCTGTTTTTT. Combining the CDR3 with reference TRBV11-2 and TRBJ2-2 gives the whole variable domain EAGVAQSPRYKIIEKRQSVAFWCNPISGHATLYWYQQILGQGPKLLIQFQNNGVVDDSQLPKDRFSAERLKGVDSTLKIQPAKLEDSAVYLCASSLSEGSNTGELFFGEGSRLTVL.

The chain recombines TRBV6-1 with TRBJ1-2; D is unclear. The V end lost 6 bases, the J end lost 6 bases, and 17 bases lay between the germline ends. Per germline, CDR1 MNHNS and CDR2 SASEGT. This CDR3 has 14 residues. The CDR3 region is CASSLSPNTNGYTF. CDR3 DNA sequence: TGTGCCAGCAGCCTGAGCCCGAACACCAATGGCTACACCTTC.